This TCR beta chain was recorded in a study of spatial heterogeneity in lung cancer. TCRdb analysed the 5' RACE reads with MiXCR anew, one entry per CDR3 protein. The profile shows about 35,000 distinct CDR3 sequences, 3% to 3.5% of them singletons. This clonotype was recorded at least ten times. The CDR3 sequence is 13 residues long. V was shortened by 7 bases and J by 9 bases, with 17 bases between the two germline ends. Germline V gives CDR1 SNHLY, CDR2 FYNNEI. This sample's time point: sample taken at primary tumor resection. Whole RNA, which was extracted from tumor, nontumor lung tissue or frozen PBMC, was sequenced without any cell sorting.

The chain recombines TRBV2 with TRBJ2-3, with D uncertain. This receptor was identified in a male donor with early-stage non-small cell lung cancer. The sequencing used normal lung tissue next to the tumor, collected at surgery. CDR3 sequence (DNA): TGTGCCAGCATCGAAGGCCCCGGTTTAACGCAGTATTTT. Protein: CASIEGPGLTQYF.